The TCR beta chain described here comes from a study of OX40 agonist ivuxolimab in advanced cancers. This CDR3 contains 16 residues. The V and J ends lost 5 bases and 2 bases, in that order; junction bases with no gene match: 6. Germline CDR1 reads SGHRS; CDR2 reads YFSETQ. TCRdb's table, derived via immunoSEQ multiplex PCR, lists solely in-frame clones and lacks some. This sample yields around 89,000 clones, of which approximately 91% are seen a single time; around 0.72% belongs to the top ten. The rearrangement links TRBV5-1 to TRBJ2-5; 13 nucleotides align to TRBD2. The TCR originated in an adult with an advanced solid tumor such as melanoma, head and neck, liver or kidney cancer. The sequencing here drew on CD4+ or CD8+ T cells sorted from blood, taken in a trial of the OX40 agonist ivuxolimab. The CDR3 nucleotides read TGCGCCAGCAGAACGGGACTAGCGGGGAATCAAGAGACCCAGTACTTC. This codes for CASRTGLAGNQETQYF.